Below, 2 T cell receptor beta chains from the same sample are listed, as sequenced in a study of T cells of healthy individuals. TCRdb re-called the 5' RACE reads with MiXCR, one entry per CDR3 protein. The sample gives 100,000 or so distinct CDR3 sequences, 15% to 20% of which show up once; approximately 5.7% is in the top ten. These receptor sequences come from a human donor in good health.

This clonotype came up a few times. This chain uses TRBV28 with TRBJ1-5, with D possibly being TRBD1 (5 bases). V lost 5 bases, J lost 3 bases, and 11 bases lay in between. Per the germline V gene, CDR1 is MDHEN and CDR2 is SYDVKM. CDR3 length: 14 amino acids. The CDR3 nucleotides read TGTGCCAGCAGTACTCACAGGCCCAATCAGCCCCAGCATTTT. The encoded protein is CASSTHRPNQPQHF.

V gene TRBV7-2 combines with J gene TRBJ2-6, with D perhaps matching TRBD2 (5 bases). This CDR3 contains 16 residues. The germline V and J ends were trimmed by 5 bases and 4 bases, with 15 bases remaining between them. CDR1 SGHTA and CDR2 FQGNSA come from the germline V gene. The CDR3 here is CASSLVSGSGANVLTF. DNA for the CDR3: TGTGCCAGCAGCCTTGTGTCGGGATCAGGGGCCAACGTCCTGACTTTC.